Presented here are 26 T cell receptor beta chains from one specimen sequenced in a study of T cells in Graves' hyperthyroidism and ophthalmopathy. It was RNA transcripts that yielded the amplified TCR beta CDR3 regions. An initial round of RT-PCR targeting the TCR CDR3 relied on the HTBI primer set. MiXCR was run by TCRdb on the multiplex PCR reads, yielding one entry per CDR3 protein. The repertoire holds 85,000 to 110,000 distinct CDR3 sequences, with about 50% as singletons. The sequencing sample was made of blood. Receptors originate from a man aged 35-49 years with Graves' hyperthyroidism.

The rearrangement joins TRBV6-5 to TRBJ2-6; tentatively, D is TRBD1 (6 bases). Germline values: CDR1 MNHEY, CDR2 SVGAGI. The CDR3 is 19 residues long. Deletions cut 6 bases from V and 2 bases from J, with 23 bases between. CDR3 nucleotides: TGTGCCAGCAGCCGGACAGTTACGCAAGTCTTAACTGGGGCCAACGTCCTGACTTTC. This translates into CASSRTVTQVLTGANVLTF.

The V and J genes are TRBV7-6 and TRBJ2-1; 13 positions match TRBD2. Germline assignment: CDR1 SGHVS and CDR2 FNYEAQ. This CDR3 contains 15 residues. With V trimmed by 3 bases and J by 8 bases, 4 bases remained unmatched. The DNA for the CDR3 is TGTGCCAGCAGCTTGAGAGGACTAGCGGGAGATGAGCAGTTCTTC. It is translated as CASSLRGLAGDEQFF.

The chain joins TRBV2 to TRBJ1-1, with 9 bases fitting TRBD1. Germline CDR1 reads SNHLY; CDR2 reads FYNNEI. This CDR3 comprises 16 residues. The V gene end was trimmed by 7 bases and the J gene end by 7 bases; junction bases not matched to a gene: 16. The CDR3 region is CASTGTGRNPYFEAFF. In DNA form, the CDR3 reads TGTGCCAGCACCGGGACAGGGAGAAACCCATATTTTGAAGCTTTCTTT.

CDR3: CAIRGQDEQYF. CDR3 nucleotide sequence: TGTGCCATCAGGGGACAGGACGAGCAGTACTTC. This sequence joins TRBV10-3 and TRBJ2-7, with TRBD1 matching 8 bases. V lost 6 bases, J lost 5 bases, and 0 bases stayed unmatched. The CDR3 extends over 11 amino acids. Germline loops: CDR1 ENHRY, CDR2 SYGVKD.

V usage is TRBV19 and J usage is TRBJ2-1, with TRBD2 as a possible D gene (6 bases). The CDR3 totals 14 residues. The germline gives CDR1 LNHDA, CDR2 SQIVND (reference sequence). The germline V and J ends were trimmed by 0 bases and 4 bases, with 7 bases remaining between them. For the CDR3, the DNA is TGTGCCAGTAGTATAGAGGGGGGATACAATGAGCAGTTCTTC. It is translated as CASSIEGGYNEQFF.

A word on this clonotype: An end of the junction does not agree with germline; a read error may underlie this. This rearrangement joins TRBV5-4 to TRBJ2-7; 11 nucleotides align to TRBD2. The CDR3 is 15 residues long. CDR1 is SGHNT and CDR2 is YYREEE in the germline V gene (reference sequence). The CDR3, as DNA: TGTGCCAGCAGCCCACTAGCGGGAGCGTCCTGCGAGCAGTACTTC. It codes for CASSPLAGASCEQYF. Full variable domain (outside the CDR3, taken from reference TRBV5-4 and TRBJ2-7): ETGVTQSPTHLIKTRGQQVTLRCSSQSGHNTVSWYQQALGQGPQFIFQYYREEENGRGNFPPRFSGLQFPNYSSELNVNALELDDSALYLCASSPLAGASCEQYFGPGTRLTVT.

The J gene is TRBJ1-6, the V gene TRBV15; tentatively, D is TRBD1 (5 bases). This CDR3 region has 14 residues. V gave up 2 bases and J gave up 10 bases, with 12 bases separating them. The germline gives CDR1 LNHNV, CDR2 YYDKDF (reference sequence). The DNA for the CDR3 is TGTGCCACCAGCAGATACGGGACCCTCTCACCCCTCCACTTT. This sequence encodes CATSRYGTLSPLHF. The variable domain in full, completed from reference TRBV15 and TRBJ1-6, reads DAMVIQNPRYQVTQFGKPVTLSCSQTLNHNVMYWYQQKSSQAPKLLFHYYDKDFNNEADTPDNFQSRRPNTSFCFLDIRSPGLGDTAMYLCATSRYGTLSPLHFGNGTRLTVT.

The chain has TRBV27 and TRBJ2-7; D may correspond to TRBD1 or TRBD2 (6 bases each). CDR3 length: 16 amino acids. CDR1 and CDR2 from the germline V gene are MNHEY and SMNVEV (reference sequence). V dropped 1 base and J dropped 1 base, with 14 bases sitting between them. The CDR3 sequence is CASSLWGAGRSYEQYF. CDR3 nucleotide sequence: TGTGCCAGCAGTTTATGGGGGGCGGGTAGGTCCTACGAGCAGTACTTC.

This clonotype has only one observation. J is TRBJ1-1 and V is TRBV7-6; D unresolved. Germline CDR1 and CDR2: SGHVS and FNYEAQ. The CDR3 totals 15 residues. Trimming pared 4 bases from V and 2 bases from J, leaving 14 bases between. The CDR3 reads CASSSEAGPNTEAFF. The CDR3 DNA reads as TGTGCCAGCAGCTCAGAGGCAGGACCTAACACTGAAGCTTTCTTT.

This clonotype was counted ten times or more. The gene calls are TRBV5-1 and TRBJ2-2; D is unresolved. V lost 4 bases and J 2 bases, leaving 3 bases between the germline ends. The CDR3 length is 12 residues. Germline V lookup: CDR1 SGHRS, CDR2 YFSETQ. Here the CDR3 reads CASSKNTGELFF. The CDR3 DNA reads as TGCGCCAGCAGCAAAAACACCGGGGAGCTGTTTTTT.

V usage is TRBV9 and J usage is TRBJ1-3; possibly TRBD1 for D (5 bases). CDR3 length: 15 residues. From germline, CDR1 is SGDLS and CDR2 YYNGEE. Trimming pared 0 bases from V and 3 bases from J, leaving 10 bases between. The CDR3 is CASSVGAGIGNTIYF. The CDR3 DNA follows: TGTGCCAGCAGCGTAGGGGCAGGGATTGGAAACACCATATATTTT.

In its sample, this clonotype was seen many times. The chain is built from TRBV20-1 and TRBJ1-1; no firm D call. Germline CDR1 DFQATT, CDR2 SNEGSKA (reference sequence). The CDR3 contains 12 residues. Trimming took off 1 base at V and 1 base at J, with 4 bases between the two ends. The CDR3 region is CSARGGNTEAFF. The CDR3 coding sequence is TGCAGTGCTAGAGGTGGGAACACTGAAGCTTTCTTT.

In this sample, this clonotype turned up many times. The rearrangement joins TRBV20-1 to TRBJ2-1; D is uncertain. Germline lookup yields CDR1 DFQATT and CDR2 SNEGSKA (reference sequence). The germline V and J ends were trimmed by 0 bases and 9 bases, with 18 bases remaining between them. The CDR3 loop spans 15 amino acids. The CDR3 spells CSARDWEHPGTEQFF. The CDR3 region has the DNA TGCAGTGCTAGAGATTGGGAACACCCCGGCACTGAGCAGTTCTTC.

The table lists this clonotype with many counts. The chain employs TRBV20-1 and TRBJ2-7; D unclear. Germline-derived CDR1 and CDR2 are DFQATT and SNEGSKA (reference sequence). V was trimmed by 0 bases and J by 6 bases, leaving 9 bases between them. This CDR3 is built from 12 residues. CDR3 loop: CSAREFVGEQYF. The CDR3 bases are TGCAGTGCTAGAGAGTTTGTGGGCGAGCAGTACTTC.

The CDR3: CSVGGGLAGGPTREQYF. The CDR3 DNA sequence: TGCAGCGTAGGGGGGGGACTAGCGGGAGGGCCAACGAGGGAGCAGTACTTC. This rearrangement joins TRBV29-1 to TRBJ2-7; 16 bases line up with TRBD2. Germline V gives CDR1 SQVTM, CDR2 ANQGSEA. After removal of 6 bases from V and 7 bases from J, the junction contained 15 bases not matched to a gene. The length of the CDR3 is 17 residues.

The V gene is TRBV7-9, the J gene TRBJ1-4; 9 bases align to TRBD1. V gave up 3 bases and J gave up 8 bases; unmatched junction bases: 10. CDR1 is SEHNR, CDR2 FQNEAQ, per germline (reference sequence). The CDR3 length is 16 residues. CDR3 amino acids: CASSFQQGAGGEKLFF. DNA of the CDR3: TGTGCCAGCAGCTTTCAACAGGGGGCAGGGGGAGAAAAACTGTTTTTT.

V is TRBV7-2 and J is TRBJ2-5; 7 bases align to TRBD1. Germline V lookup: CDR1 SGHTA, CDR2 FQGNSA. The trim removed 1 base at V and 7 bases at J, leaving 18 bases unmatched. The CDR3 has 18 amino acids. Written as DNA, the CDR3 is TGTGCCAGCAGCTTAGACAGGGGAAACGGGGACCTTATCGGGACCCAGTACTTC. Its protein product is CASSLDRGNGDLIGTQYF. Using reference TRBV7-2 and TRBJ2-5 for the parts outside the CDR3, the full variable domain is GAGVSQSPSNKVTEKGKDVELRCDPISGHTALYWYRQSLGQGLEFLIYFQGNSAPDKSGLPSDRFSAERTGGSVSTLTIQRTQQEDSAVYLCASSLDRGNGDLIGTQYFGPGTRLLVL.

This clonotype was counted at least ten times. J is TRBJ2-5 and V is TRBV20-1; no firm D call. The CDR3 is 11 residues long. Germline V gives CDR1 DFQATT, CDR2 SNEGSKA (reference sequence). V lost 7 bases, J lost 4 bases, and 10 bases lay in between. This CDR3 is CSVQGGETQYF. In nucleotides, the CDR3 is TGCAGTGTCCAAGGTGGAGAGACCCAGTACTTC.

This clonotype was recorded once. This clone may be a read error of a much larger clone one base away. The J gene is TRBJ2-5, the V gene TRBV5-5; 8 bases line up with TRBD2. With 7 bases clipped from V and 5 bases from J, the junction kept 7 bases outside the gene matches. Germline values: CDR1 SGHKS, CDR2 YYEKEE (reference sequence). The CDR3 is made up of 13 amino acids. The CDR3 spells CASGASGSETQYF. CDR3 nucleotide sequence: TGTGCCAGCGGCGCGAGCGGGAGCGAGACCCAGTACTTC.

V and J are TRBV20-1 and TRBJ2-7; D is unresolved. V lost 7 bases and J lost 6, with 7 bases in between. The germline V gene has CDR1 DFQATT and CDR2 SNEGSKA (reference sequence). CDR3 length: 9 residues. As DNA, the CDR3 is TGCAGTGGGGTGGGCGAGCAGTACTTC. Encoded protein: CSGVGEQYF.

V is TRBV5-6 and J is TRBJ2-1; no reliable D call. The V gene lost 4 bases and the J gene lost 4 bases, with 21 bases spanning the gap. CDR1 is SGHDT and CDR2 is YYEEEE in the germline V gene. The CDR3 is 17 amino acids. This CDR3 is CASSPMAPMPLYNEQFF. CDR3 DNA sequence: TGTGCCAGCAGCCCCATGGCGCCTATGCCATTATACAATGAGCAGTTCTTC.

This clonotype has just a few counts. Possible read error: a much larger clone is one base away. Because the CDR3 is missing its conserved closing phenylalanine or tryptophan, this is likely a read error. This rearrangement joins TRBV2 to TRBJ2-4; no clear D. Germline CDR1 is SNHLY and CDR2 is FYNNEI. The CDR3 has 15 amino acids. V lost 5 bases to trimming and J lost 0 bases, with 11 bases between them. CDR3 DNA sequence: TGTGCCAGCAGTTCCGACGGCCTAGCCAAAAACATTCAGTACTCC. It is translated as CASSSDGLAKNIQYS.

This clonotype has a single count. A much larger clone lies a single base off, so this may be a read error. The genes are TRBV6-5 and TRBJ1-3; D is ambiguous. CDR1 and CDR2 from the germline V gene are MNHEY and SVGAGI. The CDR3 totals 15 residues. CDR3 protein: CASSYSEGSGNTICF. Written as DNA, the CDR3 is TGTGCCAGCAGTTACTCGGAGGGTTCTGGAAACACCATATGTTTT.

This clonotype has a handful of counts. No conserved phenylalanine or tryptophan is present at the end of the CDR3, so a read error is the likely explanation. The chain has TRBV7-2 and TRBJ2-1; 13 bases are a match to TRBD2. This CDR3 comprises 13 residues. The germline V gene has CDR1 SGHTA and CDR2 FQGNSA. The junction had 8 bases not matched to a gene; V was cut back by 9 bases and J by 12 bases. CDR3 in amino acids: CASRLAGGDGQFL. The CDR3, as DNA: TGTGCCAGTAGACTAGCGGGAGGTGATGGGCAGTTCCTC.

This clonotype has a count of ten or more. The chain links TRBV7-2 to TRBJ1-2; 7 bases line up with TRBD1. The CDR3 loop spans 14 amino acids. CDR1 SGHTA and CDR2 FQGNSA come from the germline V gene. V shed 5 bases, J shed 4 bases, and the junction held 7 bases outside the gene matches. CDR3 loop: CASSGVTGPYGYTF. Here the CDR3 DNA reads TGTGCCAGCAGCGGAGTGACAGGGCCCTATGGCTACACCTTC. The complete variable domain, with remaining parts taken from reference TRBV7-2 and TRBJ1-2, reads GAGVSQSPSNKVTEKGKDVELRCDPISGHTALYWYRQSLGQGLEFLIYFQGNSAPDKSGLPSDRFSAERTGGSVSTLTIQRTQQEDSAVYLCASSGVTGPYGYTFGSGTRLTVV.

Regarding this clonotype: Since the CDR3 does not end with the conserved phenylalanine or tryptophan, this likely comes from a read error. It is unclear where the CDR3 begins or ends on the DNA, so no DNA is shown, and the CDR3 is as TCRdb lists it. V usage is TRBV7-2 and J usage is TRBJ2-7; the table names TRBD2, a call not compared with the DNA. CDR1 is SGHTA and CDR2 is FQGNSA in the germline V gene. The CDR3 is 17 residues long, counting both termini. CDR3 residues: CASSFYTSGMGTGELYC.